Below, 31 T cell receptor beta chains from the same sample are listed, as sequenced in a study of blood T cell repertoires in COVID-19. TCRdb keeps only in-frame clones here, not all; method: immunoSEQ multiplex PCR. The table lists about 50,000 clones, roughly 90% of them singletons. Input material: peripheral blood. The receptors here all came from an elderly woman with acute or convalescent COVID-19.

This chain connects TRBV18 to TRBJ2-7; 9 nucleotides match TRBD2. Germline values: CDR1 KGHSH, CDR2 LQKENI. J was trimmed by 5 bases and V by 2 bases; bases with no gene match: 4. The CDR3 is made up of 14 amino acids. The CDR3 protein is CASSPIAGDNEQYF. CDR3 nucleotides: TGTGCCAGCTCACCAATAGCGGGAGATAACGAGCAGTACTTC.

This chain links TRBV4-1 with TRBJ1-4; D gene uncertain. Germline V gene data show CDR1 as MGHRA and CDR2 as YSYEKL. V was cut by 2 bases and J by 0 bases, with 10 bases left in between. The CDR3 consists of 16 residues. CDR3 sequence: CASSQSPGATNEKLFF. CDR3 coding DNA: TGCGCCAGCAGCCAATCCCCCGGGGCAACTAATGAAAAACTGTTTTTT.

The J gene is TRBJ2-5, the V gene TRBV5-1; tentative D call: TRBD1 (6 bases). The CDR3 consists of 15 residues. CDR1 SGHRS and CDR2 YFSETQ come from the germline V gene. V lost 4 bases and J 0 bases, leaving 13 bases between the germline ends. In DNA form, the CDR3 reads TGCGCCAGCAGCACCCGTAGGGGGTACCAAGAGACCCAGTACTTC. It specifies CASSTRRGYQETQYF. Variable domain in full (rest from reference TRBV5-1 and TRBJ2-5): KAGVTQTPRYLIKTRGQQVTLSCSPISGHRSVSWYQQTPGQGLQFLFEYFSETQRNKGNFPGRFSGRQFSNSRSEMNVSTLELGDSALYLCASSTRRGYQETQYFGPGTRLLVL.

The V and J genes are TRBV5-6 and TRBJ1-6, with 10 positions matching TRBD1. The CDR3 has 17 amino acids. Germline lookup yields CDR1 SGHDT and CDR2 YYEEEE. V gave up 2 bases and J gave up 9 bases; unmatched junction bases: 11. This chain's CDR3 is CASSFRGTGVSSSPLHF. CDR3 coding DNA: TGTGCCAGCAGCTTTCGCGGGACAGGGGTTTCTAGTTCACCCCTCCACTTT. The full variable domain, with the rest looked up from reference TRBV5-6 and TRBJ1-6, is DAGVTQSPTHLIKTRGQQVTLRCSPKSGHDTVSWYQQALGQGPQFIFQYYEEEERQRGNFPDRFSGHQFPNYSSELNVNALLLGDSALYLCASSFRGTGVSSSPLHFGNGTRLTVT.

The chain is built from TRBV30 and TRBJ1-4, with D possibly TRBD1 on 6 matching bases. The CDR3 has 14 amino acids. CDR1 is GTSNPN, CDR2 SVGIG, per germline (reference sequence). V was pared by 4 bases and J by 7 bases, with 16 bases between. CDR3 residues: CAWTPGQVGEKLFF. The CDR3 nucleotides read TGTGCCTGGACCCCGGGACAAGTTGGTGAAAAACTGTTTTTT. Full variable domain (rest looked up from reference TRBV30 and TRBJ1-4): SQTIHQWPATLVQPVGSPLSLECTVEGTSNPNLYWYRQAAGRGLQLLFYSVGIGQISSEVPQNLSASRPQDRQFILSSKKLLLSDSGFYLCAWTPGQVGEKLFFGSGTQLSVL.

The chain employs TRBV27 and TRBJ1-2; D possibly corresponds to TRBD1 (5 bases). The V end was cut by 3 bases, the J end by 5 bases, with 13 bases between. Per germline, CDR1 MNHEY and CDR2 SMNVEV (reference sequence). This CDR3 is built from 14 residues. CDR3 coding DNA: TGTGCCAGCAGTTTTCAGGGAGGGGTTTATGGCTACACCTTC. This gives the protein CASSFQGGVYGYTF.

This chain links TRBV30 with TRBJ2-1; 10 bases fit TRBD2. Germline CDR1 is GTSNPN and CDR2 is SVGIG (reference sequence). This CDR3 has 14 amino acids. Losses at the gene ends were 1 base for V and 6 bases for J; bases not matched to a gene: 3. The CDR3 loop reads CAWSGTSGGNEQFF. The DNA for the CDR3 is TGTGCCTGGAGTGGGACTAGCGGTGGCAATGAGCAGTTCTTC.

This clone was seen a single time. The genes are TRBV6-2 or TRBV6-3 and TRBJ2-7; TRBD2 aligns across 12 bases. J gave up 7 bases and V 5 bases, and 12 bases lay outside the gene matches. This CDR3 spans 16 amino acids. Germline V CDR1 and CDR2: MNHEY, SVGEGT. This CDR3 is CASSRRLAGGPGEQYF. The CDR3 nucleotides are TGTGCCAGCAGTCGCCGCCTAGCGGGAGGGCCGGGGGAGCAGTACTTC.

J is TRBJ2-3 and V is TRBV5-1; the D is unclear. V lost 0 bases and J 0 bases, leaving 5 bases between the germline ends. The CDR3 loop spans 14 amino acids. Germline assignment: CDR1 SGHRS and CDR2 YFSETQ. In DNA, the CDR3 is TGCGCCAGCAGCTTGGAGAGAAGCACAGATACGCAGTATTTT. Amino acid sequence: CASSLERSTDTQYF.

The chain joins TRBV12-3 or TRBV12-4 to TRBJ2-2, with D possibly being TRBD2 (6 bases). The V gene lost 6 bases and the J gene lost 6 bases, with 11 bases spanning the gap. CDR3 length: 13 amino acids. The CDR3 protein is CASRFREAGELFF. CDR3 in DNA: TGTGCCAGCAGATTCAGGGAGGCCGGGGAGCTGTTTTTT.

Concerning this clone itself: In the same sample, other DNA sequences code for this CDR3. The chain recombines TRBV7-2 with TRBJ2-5; D is perhaps TRBD1 (5 bases). V gave up 5 bases and J gave up 2 bases, with 9 bases separating them. Germline V gives CDR1 SGHTA, CDR2 FQGNSA. The CDR3 runs to 13 residues. CDR3 amino acids: CASSRDRQETQYF. The CDR3 DNA sequence: TGTGCCAGCAGCCGAGACAGACAAGAGACCCAGTACTTC. Variable domain in full (rest from reference TRBV7-2 and TRBJ2-5): GAGVSQSPSNKVTEKGKDVELRCDPISGHTALYWYRQSLGQGLEFLIYFQGNSAPDKSGLPSDRFSAERTGGSVSTLTIQRTQQEDSAVYLCASSRDRQETQYFGPGTRLLVL.

This clone has only a few counts. This rearrangement joins TRBV7-2 to TRBJ1-3, with unresolved D. Germline assignment: CDR1 SGHTA and CDR2 FQGNSA. Trimming took off 0 bases at V and 6 bases at J, with 12 bases between the two ends. The CDR3 runs 15 residues. CDR3 sequence reads: CASSLAPVLVNTIYF. CDR3 coding DNA: TGTGCCAGCAGCTTAGCGCCTGTACTAGTAAACACCATATATTTT.

This clone was observed a few times. The chain uses TRBV6-2 or TRBV6-3 and TRBJ1-2; D perhaps matches TRBD1 (6 bases). Germline CDR1 MNHEY, CDR2 SVGEGT. V lost 2 bases, J lost 2 bases, and 15 bases lay in between. This CDR3 region has 16 residues. Written as DNA, the CDR3 is TGTGCCAGCAGTTACGAGTCCGGGACATTGAACTATGGCTACACCTTC. It translates to CASSYESGTLNYGYTF.

The CDR3: CASSRQGTYNEQFF. The DNA for the CDR3 is TGTGCCAGCAGCCGACAGGGTACTTACAATGAGCAGTTCTTC. The genes are TRBV6-2 or TRBV6-3 and TRBJ2-1, with 7 positions matching TRBD1. There are 14 residues in the CDR3. Germline values: CDR1 MNHEY, CDR2 SVGEGT. J was trimmed by 4 bases and V by 6 bases; bases with no gene match: 6.

This clone was detected only once. The chain has TRBV7-3 and TRBJ2-1, with TRBD2 matching over 9 bases. The V and J ends lost 1 base and 2 bases, in that order; junction bases with no gene match: 15. Germline loops: CDR1 SGHTA, CDR2 FQGTGA. This CDR3 region has 20 residues. This CDR3 is CASSLKPGMAGGITYNEQFF. The CDR3 region has the DNA TGTGCCAGCAGCTTAAAACCGGGCATGGCGGGAGGGATAACCTACAATGAGCAGTTCTTC.

V usage is TRBV19 and J usage is TRBJ2-7, with 7 bases matching TRBD2. The V gene end was trimmed by 6 bases and the J gene end by 5 bases; junction bases not matched to a gene: 10. Germline CDR1 and CDR2: LNHDA and SQIVND (reference sequence). The CDR3 loop spans 14 amino acids. CDR3 in DNA: TGTGCCAGTAGCCCCCGGGGGAGGGTCGACGAGCAGTACTTC. Translating gives CASSPRGRVDEQYF.

This rearrangement joins TRBV7-2 to TRBJ2-7; tentative D call: TRBD2 (7 bases). Germline V gene data show CDR1 as SGHTA and CDR2 as FQGNSA. The CDR3 extends over 13 amino acids. V shed 5 bases and J shed 7 bases, with 15 bases lying between them. In DNA, the CDR3 is TGTGCCAGCAGCCAAGAGGGGGGGCTTGAGCAGTACTTC. Protein sequence: CASSQEGGLEQYF. Together with reference TRBV7-2 and TRBJ2-7, the CDR3 gives the full variable domain: GAGVSQSPSNKVTEKGKDVELRCDPISGHTALYWYRQSLGQGLEFLIYFQGNSAPDKSGLPSDRFSAERTGGSVSTLTIQRTQQEDSAVYLCASSQEGGLEQYFGPGTRLTVT.

In its sample, this clone was seen once. This rearrangement joins TRBV4-1 to TRBJ2-3; 10 nucleotides agree with TRBD2. V lost 2 bases, J lost 3 bases, and 8 bases stayed unmatched. Looked up from germline, CDR1 is MGHRA and CDR2 is YSYEKL. The CDR3 is 17 residues long. The CDR3 is CASSQSLAGVWTDTQYF. The DNA of the CDR3 is TGCGCCAGCAGCCAATCCCTAGCGGGAGTTTGGACAGATACGCAGTATTTT.

Only a few counts were recorded for this clone. V gene TRBV6-2 or TRBV6-3 combines with J gene TRBJ2-7; 9 nucleotides line up with TRBD1. CDR3 length: 14 amino acids. V dropped 5 bases and J dropped 4; count of bases not matched to a gene: 6. Per germline, CDR1 MNHEY and CDR2 SVGEGT. The CDR3 spells CASSTGQGRYEQYF. As DNA, the CDR3 is TGTGCCAGCAGTACAGGACAGGGGAGGTACGAGCAGTACTTC.

This clone was counted a single time. This chain uses TRBV7-3 with TRBJ2-1, with D unclear. The length of the CDR3 is 17 residues. V was cut by 2 bases and J by 0 bases, with 14 bases left in between. Germline V gene data show CDR1 as SGHTA and CDR2 as FQGTGA. The CDR3 region has the DNA TGTGCCAGCAGCTTAGGTTCGTGGAGAAGCTCCTACAATGAGCAGTTCTTC. Amino acid sequence: CASSLGSWRSSYNEQFF.

This sequence joins TRBV3-1 (or the pseudogene TRBV3-2) and TRBJ2-7; D possibly matches TRBD1 or TRBD2 (6 bases each). V lost 4 bases, J lost 4 bases, and 14 bases lay in between. CDR3 length: 14 amino acids. Germline CDR1 and CDR2: LGHDT and YNNKEL (reference sequence). The CDR3 coding sequence is TGTGCCAGCAGCCGAGAGGGGGGACCTTACGAGCAGTACTTC. Translation: CASSREGGPYEQYF.

The V gene is TRBV2, the J gene TRBJ2-3, with 16 bases lining up with TRBD2. The germline gives CDR1 SNHLY, CDR2 FYNNEI. This CDR3 region has 21 residues. V dropped 9 bases and J dropped 1; count of bases not matched to a gene: 19. CDR3 residues: CARTGTSGRGRILYCTDTQYF. CDR3 in DNA: TGTGCCAGAACCGGGACTAGCGGGAGGGGGAGGATTTTATATTGCACAGATACGCAGTATTTT.

This clone was recorded a few times. The chain combines TRBV27 with TRBJ2-5, with 9 bases lining up with TRBD1. The J segment lost 3 bases and the V segment lost 4 bases, leaving 3 bases of the junction unmatched. This CDR3 region has 14 residues. Per the germline V gene, CDR1 is MNHEY and CDR2 is SMNVEV (reference sequence). In DNA, the CDR3 is TGTGCCAGCAGTTCACAGGGGGCGGAAGAGACCCAGTACTTC. As protein: CASSSQGAEETQYF.

The rearrangement links TRBV10-3 to TRBJ1-1, with 7 bases identical to TRBD1. V lost 6 bases to trimming and J lost 3 bases; unmatched junction nucleotides: 4. This CDR3 region has 13 residues. Germline values: CDR1 ENHRY, CDR2 SYGVKD. This CDR3 reads CAIRKGQDTEAFF. CDR3 nucleotides: TGTGCCATCAGGAAAGGACAGGACACTGAAGCTTTCTTT.

This clone was detected once. The gene calls are TRBV6-2 or TRBV6-3 and TRBJ2-1; no reliable D call. The length of the CDR3 is 11 residues. The germline V and J ends were trimmed by 2 bases and 7 bases, with 3 bases remaining between them. Germline assignment: CDR1 MNHEY and CDR2 SVGEGT. The CDR3 DNA follows: TGTGCCAGCAGTTACCGGAATGAGCAGTTCTTC. It translates to CASSYRNEQFF.

This chain links TRBV30 with TRBJ2-1; TRBD2 might be the D (5 bases). Germline V gene sequence: CDR1 GTSNPN, CDR2 SVGIG (reference sequence). The CDR3 spans 16 residues. The V end lost 5 bases, the J end lost 0 bases, and 17 bases lay between the germline ends. The CDR3 bases are TGTGCCTGGGAGGGCCCCGGGATATCCTCCTACAATGAGCAGTTCTTC. It encodes CAWEGPGISSYNEQFF.

This chain connects TRBV5-8 to TRBJ1-4; TRBD1 is a possible D gene (5 bases). The CDR3 contains 14 residues. The germline V and J ends were trimmed by 2 bases and 8 bases, with 13 bases remaining between them. Per germline, CDR1 SGHTS and CDR2 YDEGEE. The CDR3 DNA is TGTGCCAGCAGCTTCGGGGGACTTGGGGAAAAACTGTTTTTT. Its protein is CASSFGGLGEKLFF.

This clone was detected only once. The rearrangement joins TRBV5-4 to TRBJ2-5; the match to TRBD2 covers 11 bases. Germline V gene sequence: CDR1 SGHNT, CDR2 YYREEE (reference sequence). V dropped 0 bases and J dropped 2; count of bases not matched to a gene: 3. The CDR3 runs to 16 residues. CDR3 amino acids: CASSLAGLAVQETQYF. CDR3 nucleotides: TGTGCCAGCAGCTTGGCGGGACTAGCGGTACAAGAGACCCAGTACTTC.

J is TRBJ1-5 and V is TRBV7-8, with TRBD1 as a possible D gene (5 bases). This CDR3 region has 16 residues. Trimming stripped 0 bases from V and 3 bases from J, with 12 bases between. Germline CDR1 reads SGHVS; CDR2 reads FQNEAQ. This chain's CDR3 is CASSLANRQSNQPQHF. CDR3 DNA: TGTGCCAGCAGCTTAGCGAACCGACAGTCCAATCAGCCCCAGCATTTT.

The chain uses TRBV6-5 and TRBJ1-2; weak D call: TRBD1 (6 bases). The germline V gene has CDR1 MNHEY and CDR2 SVGAGI. The CDR3 is 15 residues long. V shed 4 bases and J shed 2 bases, with 14 bases lying between them. The CDR3 is CASSSPQGNNYGYTF. CDR3 in DNA: TGTGCCAGCAGTTCCCCACAGGGTAACAACTATGGCTACACCTTC.

The chain has TRBV4-2 and TRBJ2-6; tentative D call: TRBD1 (6 bases). The CDR3 spans 20 residues. Germline loops: CDR1 LGHNA, CDR2 YNFKEQ. Trimming removed 0 bases at V and 2 bases at J, with 20 bases between. The CDR3 nucleotides are TGTGCCAGCAGCCAAGAAGGGGGAATGGTGGTGGGAGCTGGGGCCAACGTCCTGACTTTC. Its protein product is CASSQEGGMVVGAGANVLTF.